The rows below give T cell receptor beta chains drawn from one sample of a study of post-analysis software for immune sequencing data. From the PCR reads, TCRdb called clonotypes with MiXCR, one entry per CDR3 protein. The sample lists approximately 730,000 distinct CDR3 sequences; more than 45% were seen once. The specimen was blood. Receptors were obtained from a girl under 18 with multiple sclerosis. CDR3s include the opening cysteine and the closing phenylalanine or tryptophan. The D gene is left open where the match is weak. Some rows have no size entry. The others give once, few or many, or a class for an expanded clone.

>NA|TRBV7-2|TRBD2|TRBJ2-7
CASSVTSGSFHEQYF
TGTGCCAGCAGCGTAACTAGCGGGAGTTTCCACGAGCAGTACTTC
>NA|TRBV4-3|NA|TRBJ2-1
CASSPSIRPEEQFF
TGCGCCAGCAGCCCATCAATACGTCCGGAGGAGCAGTTCTTC
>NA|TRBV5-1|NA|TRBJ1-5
CASSLGDGLPQHF
TGCGCCAGCAGCTTGGGGGACGGCCTGCCCCAGCATTTT
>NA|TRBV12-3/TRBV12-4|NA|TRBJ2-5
CASSSATRVEGETQYF
TGTGCCAGCAGTTCCGCGACAAGGGTCGAAGGAGAGACCCAGTACTTC
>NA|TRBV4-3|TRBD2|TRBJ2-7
CASSQGLSGRAYEQYF
TGCGCCAGCAGCCAAGGGTTAAGCGGGAGGGCCTACGAGCAGTACTTC
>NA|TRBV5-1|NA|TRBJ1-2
CASSPSAGRSPYGYTF
TGCGCCAGCAGCCCGAGCGCAGGAAGAAGTCCTTATGGCTACACCTTC
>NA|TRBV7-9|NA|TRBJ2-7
CASNPRGGEQYF
TGTGCCAGCAACCCAAGGGGCGGTGAGCAGTACTTC
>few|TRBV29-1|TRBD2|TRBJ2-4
CSVVVAGANIQYF
TGCAGCGTTGTGGTAGCGGGAGCAAACATTCAGTACTTC
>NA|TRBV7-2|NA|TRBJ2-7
CASSLDVSPDEQYF
TGTGCCAGCAGCTTAGATGTCAGTCCGGACGAGCAGTACTTC
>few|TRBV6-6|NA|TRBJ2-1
CASSSYSGDEQFF
TGTGCCAGCAGTTCCTACAGCGGAGACGAGCAGTTCTTC
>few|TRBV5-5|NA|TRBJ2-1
CASSSGPSNNEQFF
TGTGCCAGCAGCTCGGGACCTTCAAACAATGAGCAGTTCTTC
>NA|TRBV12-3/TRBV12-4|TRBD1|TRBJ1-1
CASSLGGQGASEAFF
TGTGCCAGCAGTTTAGGGGGACAGGGGGCGAGTGAAGCTTTCTTT
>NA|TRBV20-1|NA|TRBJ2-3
CSASTLGQGLTDTQYF
TGCAGTGCTAGCACCCTGGGACAAGGCCTCACAGATACGCAGTATTTT
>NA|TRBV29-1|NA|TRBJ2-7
CSGGRGEGGSYEQYF
TGCAGCGGTGGTAGGGGTGAAGGTGGCTCCTACGAGCAGTACTTC
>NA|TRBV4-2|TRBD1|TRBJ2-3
CASSRMGTGAGDTQYF
TGTGCCAGCAGCCGAATGGGAACAGGGGCCGGAGATACGCAGTATTTT
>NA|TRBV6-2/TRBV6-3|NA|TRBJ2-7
CASSPFREFEQYF
TGTGCCAGCAGCCCTTTTCGGGAGTTCGAGCAGTACTTC
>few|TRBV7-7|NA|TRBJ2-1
CASSPSGIGNEQFF
TGTGCTAGCAGCCCCTCGGGTATTGGAAATGAGCAGTTCTTC
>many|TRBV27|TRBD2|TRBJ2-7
CASKTSGTYEQYF
TGTGCCAGCAAGACTAGCGGGACTTACGAGCAGTACTTC
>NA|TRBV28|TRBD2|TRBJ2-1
CASSTGLAVNEQFF
TGTGCCAGCTCCACGGGGCTAGCGGTCAATGAGCAGTTCTTC
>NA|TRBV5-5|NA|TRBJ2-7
CASSLMARETAPYEQYF
TGTGCCAGCAGCTTGATGGCACGGGAGACAGCGCCGTACGAGCAGTACTTC
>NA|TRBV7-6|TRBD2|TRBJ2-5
CASSLELAEVTQYF
TGTGCCAGCAGCTTAGAACTAGCGGAAGTGACCCAGTACTTC
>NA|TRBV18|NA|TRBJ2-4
CASSPSDGVVKNIQYF
TGTGCCAGCTCACCATCGGACGGCGTAGTCAAAAACATTCAGTACTTC
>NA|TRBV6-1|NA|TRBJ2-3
CASSEAQGVGADTQYF
TGTGCCAGCAGTGAAGCGCAAGGGGTTGGGGCAGATACGCAGTATTTT